This T cell receptor (beta chain) was observed in a study of shared clonotypes between healthy human individuals. This CDR3 contains 14 residues. V was shortened by 2 bases and J by 0 bases, with 8 bases between the two germline ends. Germline loops: CDR1 MNHEY, CDR2 SMNVEV (reference sequence). Unsorted PBMC contributed approximately 270 ng DNA, around 30,000 T cell genomes, to each replicate PCR. Produced via immunoSEQ multiplex PCR; TCRdb's table is partial and in-frame only. This sample has hundreds of thousands of clones, with around 75% found just once. This clone was counted between two and nine times.

Source material: PBMCs. This clonotype was obtained from a woman in her forties in good health. Some clones in this sample may be carry-over from other donors' samples. The V and J genes are TRBV27 and TRBJ2-7; D gene ambiguous. In DNA form, the CDR3 reads TGTGCCAGCAGTTTAAGTGAACTCTCCTACGAGCAGTACTTC. Translated: CASSLSELSYEQYF.